The rows below give T cell receptor beta chains drawn from one sample of a study of T cell repertoires in cytomegalovirus infection. MiXCR, run by TCRdb on the reads, gives a single entry per CDR3 protein. The sample lists about 300,000 distinct CDR3 sequences, around 9.1% occurring once. What was sequenced was PBMCs. The receptors derive from a human donor in good health (CMV status not recorded). Some clones in this sample may be carry-over from other donors' samples. The CDR3 runs from the conserved cysteine through the conserved F or W. The order of the fields is V gene, J gene, CDR3 protein.

V gene: TRBV10-3; J gene: TRBJ1-3; CDR3 protein: CAIQAAVGASGNTIYF
V gene: TRBV28; J gene: TRBJ1-1; CDR3 protein: CASNVWGAKTEAFF
V gene: TRBV7-2; J gene: TRBJ2-3; CDR3 protein: CASKERLAGQDTQYF
V gene: TRBV7-2; J gene: TRBJ1-5; CDR3 protein: CASSPIRGDGNQPQHF
V gene: TRBV6-1; J gene: TRBJ2-2; CDR3 protein: CASSQGHGGELFF
V gene: TRBV19; J gene: TRBJ2-4; CDR3 protein: CASSIPGQIAKNIQYF
V gene: TRBV7-9; J gene: TRBJ1-4; CDR3 protein: CASSRTGLGEKLFF
V gene: TRBV6-2/TRBV6-3; J gene: TRBJ2-7; CDR3 protein: CASSFRESGSYEQYF
V gene: TRBV7-2; J gene: TRBJ1-1; CDR3 protein: CASSRGAGLGPEAFF
V gene: TRBV7-9; J gene: TRBJ2-1; CDR3 protein: CASSLMSGPGNEQFF
V gene: TRBV6-2/TRBV6-3; J gene: TRBJ2-1; CDR3 protein: CASTDRDGNYNEQFF
V gene: TRBV19; J gene: TRBJ1-3; CDR3 protein: CASTEFSGNTIYF
V gene: TRBV7-9; J gene: TRBJ2-1; CDR3 protein: CASSWTRGDEQFF
V gene: TRBV5-1; J gene: TRBJ1-2; CDR3 protein: CASSPSVSLYGYTF
V gene: TRBV7-2; J gene: TRBJ1-1; CDR3 protein: CASSARSLPNTEAFF
V gene: TRBV24-1; J gene: TRBJ1-2; CDR3 protein: CATSDVDRTNGYTF
V gene: TRBV12-5; J gene: TRBJ1-2; CDR3 protein: CASGSDPTRPRTNYGYTF
V gene: TRBV11-2; J gene: TRBJ2-3; CDR3 protein: CASSQGRQRTDTQYF
V gene: TRBV7-2; J gene: TRBJ2-5; CDR3 protein: CASRRDSLKETQYF
V gene: TRBV19; J gene: TRBJ1-2; CDR3 protein: CASSGQGGGYTF
V gene: TRBV6-2/TRBV6-3; J gene: TRBJ1-6; CDR3 protein: CASSRDTGGNSPLHF
V gene: TRBV29-1; J gene: TRBJ2-1; CDR3 protein: CSVEGVNRLPNEQFF
V gene: TRBV18; J gene: TRBJ1-2; CDR3 protein: CASSPGANYGYTF
V gene: TRBV4-1; J gene: TRBJ1-5; CDR3 protein: CASSQDRGNQPQHF
V gene: TRBV29-1; J gene: TRBJ2-5; CDR3 protein: CSSFLDRGKTQYF
V gene: TRBV28; J gene: TRBJ1-1; CDR3 protein: CASSLEVVNTEAFF
V gene: TRBV20-1; J gene: TRBJ2-7; CDR3 protein: CSARYSSSYEQYF
V gene: TRBV5-1; J gene: TRBJ2-3; CDR3 protein: CASSLDIGLAYF
V gene: TRBV20-1; J gene: TRBJ2-3; CDR3 protein: CSAAVQRPQSTDTQYF
V gene: TRBV6-5; J gene: TRBJ2-1; CDR3 protein: CASSYSLRVDEQFF
V gene: TRBV5-5; J gene: TRBJ2-6; CDR3 protein: CASSPTGSSSGANVLTF
V gene: TRBV12-3/TRBV12-4; J gene: TRBJ1-2; CDR3 protein: CASSLDTTNYGYTF
V gene: TRBV20-1; J gene: TRBJ2-5; CDR3 protein: CSAKIRGLPETQYF
V gene: TRBV6-1; J gene: TRBJ2-3; CDR3 protein: CASSARQMTDTQYF
V gene: TRBV28; J gene: TRBJ1-2; CDR3 protein: CASSDSDSGYTF
V gene: TRBV7-2; J gene: TRBJ1-1; CDR3 protein: CASRPQEREAFF
V gene: TRBV20-1; J gene: TRBJ2-2; CDR3 protein: CSARDYRTSGGAVRTGELFF
V gene: TRBV5-1; J gene: TRBJ2-5; CDR3 protein: CASSLRAPTVRASGGARETQYF
V gene: TRBV5-6; J gene: TRBJ2-1; CDR3 protein: CASSLAGRLSYNEQFF
V gene: TRBV7-2; J gene: TRBJ2-2; CDR3 protein: CASSLVRDPGELFF
V gene: TRBV6-5; J gene: TRBJ2-1; CDR3 protein: CASSYSISGGPTYNEQFF
V gene: TRBV5-8; J gene: TRBJ1-5; CDR3 protein: CASSQTSNQPQHF
V gene: TRBV4-3; J gene: TRBJ1-5; CDR3 protein: CASSRGTGSNQPQHF
V gene: TRBV12-3/TRBV12-4; J gene: TRBJ2-1; CDR3 protein: CASSSQGFGYNEQFF
V gene: TRBV5-5; J gene: TRBJ1-2; CDR3 protein: CASSSQGKYGYTF
V gene: TRBV20-1; J gene: TRBJ2-2; CDR3 protein: CSARDERMNTGELFF